These 21 T cell receptor beta chains were sequenced from one sample in a study of CD8 T cells in ankylosing spondylitis. In TCRdb, the 5' RACE reads were re-called with MiXCR into one record per CDR3 protein. The sample shows some 7,000 distinct CDR3 sequences, approximately 3% of them seen only once. Sequencing was done on a sample of blood, either unsorted or a sorted T cell fraction (not recorded which). All receptors derive from a female donor with ankylosing spondylitis or in good health (not recorded which).

Many counts were recorded for this clonotype. V and J are TRBV9 and TRBJ2-3, with 7 bases fitting TRBD2. V was pared by 2 bases and J by 0 bases, with 3 bases of the junction left unmatched. The CDR3 loop spans 15 amino acids. The germline CDR1 and CDR2 sequences are SGDLS and YYNGEE. CDR3 protein: CASSVQRGSTDTQYF. The CDR3 DNA reads as TGTGCCAGCAGCGTCCAGCGGGGTAGCACAGATACGCAGTATTTT.

This clonotype was recorded many times. V gene TRBV9 combines with J gene TRBJ2-1; D might be TRBD2 (5 bases). This CDR3 is built from 14 residues. Trimming took off 6 bases at V and 0 bases at J, with 10 bases between the two ends. CDR1 is SGDLS and CDR2 is YYNGEE in the germline V gene. CDR3 in amino acids: CASTRETSYNEQFF. In DNA form, the CDR3 reads TGTGCCAGCACTAGGGAGACCTCCTACAATGAGCAGTTCTTC.

This clonotype appeared many times. This chain joins TRBV9 and TRBJ2-3; 7 positions agree with TRBD1. With 3 bases clipped from V and 1 base from J, the junction kept 14 bases outside the gene matches. Germline CDR1 is SGDLS and CDR2 is YYNGEE. The CDR3 length is 18 residues. Here the CDR3 DNA reads TGTGCCAGCAGCGCCTCACTTACAGGGGAAGGGGGCACAGATACGCAGTATTTT. Its protein product is CASSASLTGEGGTDTQYF.

There are many counts of this clonotype. The V and J genes are TRBV9 and TRBJ1-3; D uncertain. CDR3 length: 17 residues. Trimming shortened V by 4 bases and J by 0 bases, and 17 bases separated the two germline ends. CDR1 and CDR2 (germline): SGDLS, YYNGEE. The CDR3 coding sequence is TGTGCCAGCAGCACAAACCCCGAGGACCGCTCTGGAAACACCATATATTTT. This encodes CASSTNPEDRSGNTIYF.

This clonotype was observed at least ten times. The J gene is TRBJ2-1, the V gene TRBV9; 8 bases agree with TRBD2. Germline V CDR1 and CDR2: SGDLS, YYNGEE. The CDR3 has 15 residues. Trimming took 4 bases from V and 6 from J; bases not matched to a gene: 9. The CDR3 here is CASSHVGGGPNEQFF. CDR3 nucleotides: TGTGCCAGCAGCCATGTCGGGGGGGGACCCAATGAGCAGTTCTTC.

Sample share makes this clonotype medium-sized. V and J are TRBV9 and TRBJ2-1; 7 bases match TRBD1. This CDR3 region has 15 residues. CDR1 is SGDLS, CDR2 YYNGEE, per germline. Trimming cost V 3 bases and J 1 base; bases outside gene matches: 4. This CDR3 reads CASSGSDRSYNEQFF. CDR3 bases: TGTGCCAGCAGCGGATCGGACAGGTCCTACAATGAGCAGTTCTTC.

This clonotype was found many times. The chain uses TRBV9 and TRBJ1-6, with 10 bases that match TRBD1. The trim removed 6 bases at V and 10 bases at J, leaving 7 bases unmatched. The CDR3 is 14 amino acids. CDR1 is SGDLS and CDR2 is YYNGEE in the germline V gene. Here the CDR3 DNA reads TGTGCCAGCAACCCCGGGACAGGGGCCTCACCCCTCCACTTT. This translates into CASNPGTGASPLHF.

This clonotype was observed at least ten times. V is TRBV9 and J is TRBJ2-3; 7 bases fit TRBD1. The CDR3 covers 14 residues. V lost 6 bases to trimming and J lost 5 bases; unmatched junction nucleotides: 9. Germline loops: CDR1 SGDLS, CDR2 YYNGEE. CDR3 amino acids: CASNPDRVVDTQYF. The CDR3 region has the DNA TGTGCCAGCAACCCCGACAGGGTGGTAGATACGCAGTATTTT.

This clonotype was detected many times. The chain carries TRBV9 and TRBJ2-1; D not resolved. CDR1 SGDLS and CDR2 YYNGEE come from the germline V gene. V was pared by 2 bases and J by 0 bases, with 12 bases between. The CDR3 consists of 16 residues. CDR3 loop: CASSVTPQSSYNEQFF. CDR3 in DNA: TGTGCCAGCAGCGTGACCCCCCAGAGCTCCTACAATGAGCAGTTCTTC. Full variable domain (remainder filled in from reference TRBV9 and TRBJ2-1): DSGVTQTPKHLITATGQRVTLRCSPRSGDLSVYWYQQSLDQGLQFLIQYYNGEERAKGNILERFSAQQFPDLHSELNLSSLELGDSALYFCASSVTPQSSYNEQFFGPGTRLTVL.

This clonotype was picked up many times. The V call is TRBV9, the J call TRBJ1-1; D might be TRBD1 (5 bases). Trimming pared 5 bases from V and 7 bases from J, leaving 12 bases between. Germline CDR1 reads SGDLS; CDR2 reads YYNGEE. The CDR3 is 12 residues long. CDR3 amino acids: CASSQWGGEAFF. The CDR3 DNA sequence: TGTGCCAGCAGTCAATGGGGGGGTGAAGCTTTCTTT.

In this sample, this clonotype turned up many times. This chain uses TRBV9 with TRBJ2-3; 7 nucleotides align to TRBD1. V trimming: 0 bases; J trimming: 0 bases; junction bases outside the gene matches: 13. Germline-derived CDR1 and CDR2 are SGDLS and YYNGEE. This CDR3 spans 19 amino acids. The CDR3 coding sequence is TGTGCCAGCAGCGTAGCACAGGGGAGTTCGGTCTCTAGCACAGATACGCAGTATTTT. This sequence encodes CASSVAQGSSVSSTDTQYF.

This clonotype has ten or more counts. The V gene is TRBV9, the J gene TRBJ1-5; D is perhaps TRBD1 (5 bases). V gave up 4 bases and J gave up 3 bases, with 14 bases separating them. The V gene's germline CDR1 is SGDLS and CDR2 YYNGEE. This CDR3 has 15 residues. The CDR3 region has the DNA TGTGCCAGCAGCCCCATGGGGCTGGACAATCAGCCCCAGCATTTT. This codes for CASSPMGLDNQPQHF.

This sequence joins TRBV9 and TRBJ2-1; D not certain. The CDR3 contains 15 residues. Trimming pared 3 bases from V and 0 bases from J, leaving 10 bases between. Germline assignment: CDR1 SGDLS and CDR2 YYNGEE. This chain's CDR3 is CASSEDPSSYNEQFF. CDR3 DNA: TGTGCCAGCAGCGAGGACCCAAGCTCCTACAATGAGCAGTTCTTC.

This clonotype was recorded many times. The V call is TRBV9, the J call TRBJ2-5, with D perhaps matching TRBD1 (6 bases). Trimming stripped 2 bases from V and 4 bases from J, with 15 bases between. Germline V lookup: CDR1 SGDLS, CDR2 YYNGEE. The CDR3 runs to 15 residues. As DNA, the CDR3 is TGTGCCAGCAGCGTCCTACAGGGCCGGGTAGAGACCCAGTACTTC. Residues: CASSVLQGRVETQYF.

This clonotype showed up many times. This chain uses TRBV9 with TRBJ2-3, with D perhaps given as TRBD1 or TRBD2 (5 bases each). The CDR3 has 15 amino acids. V gave up 6 bases and J gave up 3 bases, with 17 bases separating them. The germline CDR1 and CDR2 sequences are SGDLS and YYNGEE. The CDR3 region has the DNA TGTGCCAGCACGTTAGGGACCTTGTTGACAGATACGCAGTATTTT. It codes for CASTLGTLLTDTQYF.

This clonotype has a count of ten or more. The rearrangement links TRBV9 to TRBJ2-4; TRBD2 is a possible D gene (6 bases). The CDR3 consists of 16 residues. V lost 3 bases to trimming and J lost 2 bases, with 15 bases between them. Germline V gene data show CDR1 as SGDLS and CDR2 as YYNGEE. This CDR3 reads CASSAAIGGSKNIQYF. The CDR3 DNA reads TGTGCCAGCAGCGCCGCAATTGGGGGGTCCAAAAACATTCAGTACTTC.

This clonotype has ten or more counts. The V and J genes are TRBV9 and TRBJ2-3, with D perhaps TRBD1 or TRBD2 (6 bases each). The CDR3 has 14 amino acids. In germline, CDR1 is SGDLS, CDR2 YYNGEE. V was clipped by 6 bases and J by 4 bases, with 15 bases between them. The CDR3 spells CASTHRGLADTQYF. The CDR3 nucleotides read TGTGCCAGCACCCATCGGGGGCTGGCAGATACGCAGTATTTT.

Many counts were recorded for this clonotype. V gene TRBV9 combines with J gene TRBJ1-1; no reliable D call. Per the germline V gene, CDR1 is SGDLS and CDR2 is YYNGEE. V gave up 3 bases and J gave up 3 bases, with 6 bases separating them. The length of the CDR3 is 12 residues. DNA for the CDR3: TGTGCCAGCAGCGAAGGACACACTGAAGCTTTCTTT. This translates into CASSEGHTEAFF.

This clonotype was detected many times. The chain uses TRBV9 and TRBJ2-3; D possibly uses TRBD1 or TRBD2 (6 bases each). The V gene lost 1 base and the J gene lost 5 bases, with 23 bases spanning the gap. The CDR3 length is 18 residues. Germline V lookup: CDR1 SGDLS, CDR2 YYNGEE. The CDR3 region is CASSVRPLSREQGDTQYF. The CDR3 region has the DNA TGTGCCAGCAGCGTAAGACCGCTCTCGCGGGAACAGGGAGATACGCAGTATTTT.

This clonotype was counted at least ten times. The J gene is TRBJ2-5, the V gene TRBV9; 7 bases agree with TRBD2. Germline assignment: CDR1 SGDLS and CDR2 YYNGEE. The V gene end was trimmed by 1 base and the J gene end by 1 base; junction bases not matched to a gene: 1. This CDR3 has 14 residues. CDR3 coding DNA: TGTGCCAGCAGCGTAACGGGGGGCCAAGAGACCCAGTACTTC. Translation: CASSVTGGQETQYF.

By frequency in the sample, this clonotype is medium-sized (0.01 to 0.1%). The chain links TRBV9 to TRBJ1-3, with 7 bases identical to TRBD1. CDR1 and CDR2 from the germline V gene are SGDLS and YYNGEE. V shed 3 bases and J 2 bases; nucleotides not matched to a gene: 5. CDR3 length: 15 amino acids. Written as DNA, the CDR3 is TGTGCCAGCAGCGCCCAGAGGGGGCCTGGAAACACCATATATTTT. Its translation is CASSAQRGPGNTIYF.